This T cell receptor beta chain was sequenced during a study of cytomegalovirus exposure and HLA in healthy donors (dated by TCRdb to about 2017). For context, the study as a whole: In an earlier analysis of some 610 of the donors, 276 Gb of sequence data and approximately 120 million unique TCR beta sequences from roughly 200 million T cells were reported. An early release covering approximately 600 HLA-typed donors comprised about 300 gigabases of sequencing data and approximately 85 million unique TCR sequences. The genetic ancestry cluster associated with self-reported Caucasian donors included 81% of the roughly 390 genotyped donors. The study aimed to test whether signatures of past pathogen exposure could be identified by cataloging public T cell receptors. The T cell repertoires of 670 or so subjects were profiled by immunosequencing and related to cytomegalovirus serostatus. Along with the approximately 700-subject first cohort, a separate validation cohort of over a hundred different subjects was used. To predict cytomegalovirus infection status, the study combined high-throughput TCR immunosequencing, statistical association of individual TCRs with disease status, and machine learning. To study patterns of TCR occurrence, a later analysis re-analyzed previously published TCR beta repertoires from 700 or so donors and added high-resolution HLA genotyping. The later analysis used no new phenotypic data to find candidate immune exposures, relying instead on TCR beta sequences and their occurrence across donors. An earlier analysis of 587 of the donors applied high-throughput TCR beta sequencing to assess whether each TCR beta V gene segment acted as functional or pseudogenic. Alongside the repertoire data, information on donor age, sex, ethnicity and CMV serostatus was compiled. Genome-wide SNP genotypes for about 55% of the roughly 670 donors were used in a later genetic analysis, which treated that subset as a discovery cohort. Every discovery cohort repertoire had been produced on one sequencing platform. HLA typing included class I and class II loci at four-digit resolution. Typing coverage differed by locus: A, B, C, DRB1 and DQB1 were typed in about 620-640 donors, DQA1 in 522, DPA1 in 600 to 610, and DPB1 in around 440. A handful of DR-DQ haplotypes were treated as single units for association and clustering because of strong linkage in the cohort. Among 350 to 400 genotyped donors of the cohort, an average of around 240,000 unique TCR beta nucleotide sequences were sequenced per donor, roughly a sixth of them non-productive. What the study reported, not specific to this receptor: Several of the top co-occurrence clusters appeared to be linked to parvovirus B19, influenza, CMV and Epstein-Barr virus, according to a later analysis. An association between a missense DCLRE1C variant and V-gene and J-gene trimming of TCR beta chains was found in a later genetic analysis and replicated in an independent cohort. The classifier was reported to diagnose cytomegalovirus status with high specificity and sensitivity in both the original and validation cohorts. In a later analysis, 16,951 TCR beta sequences were associated with specific HLA alleles at a false discovery rate of 0.05. In an earlier analysis of some 500 of the donors, most TCR beta V segments appeared in productive rearrangements about 87% or about 30% of the time, broadly matching IMGT annotations. Approximately 16 rarely observed V segments, including chromosome 9 orphons, were excluded from the earlier analysis of several hundred of the donors because counts were too low. In a later analysis, HLA-associated TCR beta chains were found to be more clonally expanded and to have lower generation probabilities than equally common non-associated chains. In this cohort, only TCR beta chains were sequenced, and detectable features were limited by the absence of alpha or paired-chain data. In a later analysis, most CMV-associated TCR beta chains were found to appear HLA-restricted, with HLA associations seemingly driven largely by CMV exposure. When HLA alleles, especially DR and DQ, strongly co-occurred, attributing TCR associations to individual alleles was difficult. Correlated functional status among segregating V segments might be attributable to linkage disequilibrium, but an unknown experimental factor could not be ruled out. Sequencing depth was assumed to be roughly uniform across donors in the presence/absence analyses, though that assumption may not hold. In vitro tests confirmed that a few of the cytomegalovirus-associated TCR beta chains recognize cytomegalovirus antigens. A group of highly shared sequence variants was considered likely to be a technical artifact of the sequencing pipeline. Compared with the 666-donor mean, donors in an Asian-associated ancestry cluster had fewer N-insertions in productive TCRs, according to a later genetic analysis. Because HLA typing was unavailable for some donors at each locus, only the typed subset was used in association tests. The authors suggested that the approach could potentially be extended to other disease states and immunological phenotypes. A further reported finding was that TCR beta sequences accurately predicted the HLA-A and HLA-B alleles for most subjects in the first cohort. Across donors, most TCR sequences were observed very rarely, whereas some public TCRs were present in many individuals. Immune exposure information for the cohort was limited to CMV serostatus. According to a later analysis, TCR association rates differed among HLA loci, with DRB1 alleles showing the most associated TCRs and HLA-C alleles showing the fewest. Some IMGT-functional V segments, including TRBV6-2 and TRBV6-3, could not be told apart with the 87-base-pair reads, so those segments were excluded. A total of 164 TCR beta chains were listed by the study as associated with cytomegalovirus.

The cohort comprised 710 or so healthy bone marrow donors. At the time of sampling, every cohort member was nominally healthy, though immune exposures that went unrecorded were likely present. The donor tested CMV seronegative, placing the donor among the roughly 350 seronegative members of the cohort. Each donor provided a peripheral blood sample, and peripheral blood mononuclear cells were used for TCR beta sequencing. The Qiagen DNeasy Blood Extraction Kit was used to extract genomic DNA from the blood cell samples. CDR1 and CDR2 are read off the germline V gene as SGHAT and FQNNGV. V and J lose 1 base and 0 bases, and a span of 13 bases separates them. The CDR3 measures 17 amino acids from cysteine to phenylalanine. Of the read, only the CDR3 DNA is kept; its 51 bases are in frame from base 1. Libraries were built with the immunoSEQ multiplex PCR assay. For the multiplex PCR, a mixture combining 60 forward primers for TCR Vbeta segments and 13 reverse primers for TCR Jbeta segments was used. The CDR3 region of rearranged TCR beta genes was amplified from genomic DNA with a multiplex PCR assay. Amplified TCR beta libraries were sequenced as 87-base-pair reads on the Illumina HiSeq System. Regarding the original processing steps: A later analysis counted about 80 million unique TCR beta chains across the roughly 700 repertoires, and 10 million to 12 million of these chains were shared by at least two donors. Raw reads were error-corrected and collapsed into unique sequences with a nearest-neighbor algorithm that merged closely related sequences to remove PCR and sequencing errors. V, D and J gene segments were assigned by aligning CDR3 sequences to IMGT reference sequences. For a sequence to be retained, a match of at least six nucleotides to both a V gene segment and a J gene segment was required. A rearrangement counted as productive if the CDR3 had no stop codons and remained in frame with V and J, and every other rearrangement counted as non-productive. CDR3 was defined according to IMGT convention as the region running from the second conserved V-encoded cysteine to the conserved J-encoded phenylalanine. In an earlier analysis of just under 600 of the donors, sequences lacking an unambiguous match to a single V gene segment were excluded. In an earlier analysis of 587 of the donors, a V segment was called functional when productive rearrangements were above 56.7%, and segregating when the standard deviation between donors exceeded 5%. A statistical classification framework was built to diagnose cytomegalovirus status from the catalog of TCR beta chain sequences. V and J gene assignment, in a later analysis, came from comparing TCR nucleotide sequences with IMGT/GENE-DB human TR gene sequences. Using the TCRdist pipeline, a later analysis assigned CDR3 sequences along with most-parsimonious VDJ recombination scenarios. In a later analysis, each TCR beta chain was defined by its CDR3 amino acid sequence together with its V-gene family, and reads lacking a unique V-gene family were excluded. To address suspected cross-contamination and a sequencing artifact, a later analysis removed 592 highly shared, low-generation-probability nucleotide sequences. In a later analysis, a clonal expansion index for each public chain was calculated from normalized within-repertoire ranks of inferred template counts. A later analysis computed generation probabilities with a VDJ recombination model fitted to out-of-frame rearrangements, and checked the results against IGoR. In a later analysis, hypergeometric tests were used to score TCR-TCR, TCR-HLA and TCR-CMV co-occurrence, with a repertoire-size bias correction applied to TCR pairs. A later analysis estimated false discovery rates by permuting HLA or CMV assignments 20 times. In a later analysis, co-occurring TCRs were grouped using DBSCAN, and TCRdist sequence similarity was added for clustering within HLA-allele-positive subsets. Repertoires with fewer than 30,000 or more than 120,000 public chains were left out of co-occurrence clustering, as were several repertoires with anomalous nucleotide sharing. TCRdb holds this immuneACCESS table with in-frame rearrangements only. Some clones are missing; in checked studies, unresolved V genes explain under half, and the rest has no known cause. V and J calls and clone size follow that table, whereas D and trimming were derived from the DNA. The sample data list about 170,000 clones, and 65% to 90% of these were observed just once. The ten largest make up under 3% of the sample.

This clone was detected a few times. The target of this receptor is not known. It has no much larger one-base neighbor in the sample; base qualities were not kept. Recombination connected TRBV11-2 to TRBJ1-3; TRBD1 is a possible D gene, resting on 5 matching bases. The sequence derives from a male donor in good health and CMV-seronegative. Sequenced material: PBMCs. The CDR3: CASSLAGQTYSGNTIYF. The DNA sequence is TGTGCCAGCAGCTTAGCAGGGCAGACTTACTCTGGAAACACCATATATTTT.